The rows below give T cell receptor beta chains drawn from one sample of a study of blood T cell repertoires in COVID-19. Clones were read by immunoSEQ multiplex PCR, and TCRdb kept only the in-frame ones, dropping some. Of more than 200,000 clones in the sample, 88% were seen once. The sequencing input was peripheral blood. The receptors derive from an older man with acute or convalescent COVID-19. Both conserved end residues are part of each CDR3. D genes are given only for firm matches. Some rows have no size entry. The others give once, few or many, or a class for an expanded clone.

V gene	J gene	clone size	D gene	CDR3 DNA	CDR3 protein
TRBV19	TRBJ2-2	-	TRBD2	TGTGCCAGTAGACCGGGACTAGCGGGAGGCCGGAACACCGGGGAGCTGTTTTTT	CASRPGLAGGRNTGELFF
TRBV18	TRBJ2-7	-	-	TGTGCCAGCTCACCAGCGAACGAGCAGTACTTC	CASSPANEQYF
TRBV4-2	TRBJ2-7	-	-	TGTGCCAGCAGCCAAGACCGAGCGTGGTCCTACGAGCAGTACTTC	CASSQDRAWSYEQYF
TRBV28	TRBJ2-1	-	TRBD1	TGTGCCAGCAGTTTATTGACAGGGGGCGGTGAGCAGTTCTTC	CASSLLTGGGEQFF
TRBV7-8	TRBJ2-5	-	TRBD2	TGTGCCAGCAGCTTCGCATCCGGGACTAGGGAGGAGACCCAGTACTTC	CASSFASGTREETQYF
TRBV7-9	TRBJ1-4	-	-	TGTGCCAGCAGCTTAGTAGGGCAGGGGAGAGAAAAACTGTTTTTT	CASSLVGQGREKLFF
TRBV7-2	TRBJ2-3	once	TRBD2	TGTGCCAGCAGCCCTCAAGCCCGGGGACTAGCTTTTGAGCGGGGTACGCAGTATTTT	CASSPQARGLAFERGTQYF
TRBV28	TRBJ2-7	-	-	TGTGCCAGCAGTTTTTCTTGGGACAGCGGAGGGGGGTGGCACTTC	CASSFSWDSGGGWHF
TRBV11-2	TRBJ2-6	-	-	TGTGCCAGCAGCTTAGACAGGGCCAACGTCCTGACTTTC	CASSLDRANVLTF
TRBV7-8	TRBJ2-5	-	-	TGTGCCAGCAGCTTAGAGTGGGCCCAAGAGACCCAGTACTTC	CASSLEWAQETQYF
TRBV7-2	TRBJ2-7	-	-	TGTGCCAGCAGCTTAGACAGGTACTCCTACGAGCAGTACTTC	CASSLDRYSYEQYF
TRBV9	TRBJ1-2	-	-	TGTGCCAGCAGCCCCCCCGTCGGGGGTGGCTACACCTTC	CASSPPVGGGYTF
TRBV5-1	TRBJ2-1	-	TRBD1	TGCGCCAGCAGCTTGGACAGGGGTTACAATGAGCAGTTCTTC	CASSLDRGYNEQFF
TRBV5-5	TRBJ2-3	-	TRBD2	TGTGCCAGCAGCTTCGGGACTAGCGGGAGGGCCTCTTCCACAGATACGCAGTATTTT	CASSFGTSGRASSTDTQYF
TRBV27	TRBJ1-6	-	-	TGTGCCAGCTCAGAGCGGGGGGGCTATAATTCACCCCTCCACTTT	CASSERGGYNSPLHF
TRBV11-3	TRBJ1-1	-	-	TGTGCCAGCAGCTTAGATTTTAAGGCCTCAGAGGGCACTGAAGCTTTCTTT	CASSLDFKASEGTEAFF
TRBV27	TRBJ2-5	-	-	TGTGCCAGCAGTTTATCGCCCACAGGGCCCGAGACCCAGTACTTC	CASSLSPTGPETQYF
TRBV5-4	TRBJ2-5	-	TRBD2	TGTGCCAGCAGCAAGGGACTAGCGGGAGACGCACTGGAGACCCAGTACTTC	CASSKGLAGDALETQYF
TRBV7-3	TRBJ2-2	-	-	TGTGCCAGCAGATCTCAGGCGAACACAAACACCGGGGAGCTGTTTTTT	CASRSQANTNTGELFF
TRBV5-1	TRBJ2-4	-	-	TGCGCCAGCAGCGAACGGGACATAAGACGGTTAGGCAAAAACATTCAGTACTTC	CASSERDIRRLGKNIQYF
TRBV3-1/TRBV3-2	TRBJ1-3	-	-	TGTGCCAGCAGCCAAGATCTAGCCTCTGGAAACACCATATATTTT	CASSQDLASGNTIYF
TRBV5-4	TRBJ1-2	few	-	TGTGCCAGCACTGACAGGAACTATGGCTACACCTTC	CASTDRNYGYTF
TRBV10-3	TRBJ1-1	-	-	TGTGCCATCAGGGACAGACCGAACACTGAAGCTTTCTTT	CAIRDRPNTEAFF
TRBV11-2	TRBJ2-1	-	-	TGTGCCAGCAGCCAAAGTCTGGGCCCTTACAATGAGCAGTTCTTC	CASSQSLGPYNEQFF
TRBV28	TRBJ2-2	-	-	TGTGCCAGCAGTGCCATACTAGCAATCTCCCCCGGGGAGCTGTTTTTT	CASSAILAISPGELFF
TRBV14	TRBJ1-1	-	-	TGTGCCAGCAGCCTAGCAAAGAACACTGAAGCTTTCTTT	CASSLAKNTEAFF
TRBV24-1	TRBJ1-5	-	-	TGTGCCACCAGTGAGCAGAATCAGCCCCAGCATTTT	CATSEQNQPQHF
TRBV10-3	TRBJ1-2	few	TRBD1	TGTGCCATCAGTGGGGGGGACAGCGCTAACTATGGCTACACCTTC	CAISGGDSANYGYTF
TRBV19	TRBJ2-3	-	TRBD1	TGTGCCAGTAGTGCACGACAGGGAACCCTTGGAGATACGCAGTATTTT	CASSARQGTLGDTQYF
TRBV7-2	TRBJ1-2	-	-	TGTGCCAGCAGCTTAGCGGAGGGGATTGGGGGAGCCTTC	CASSLAEGIGGAF
TRBV19	TRBJ1-5	-	-	TGTGCCAGTAGTTCCAGGTGGGCGGGAAGCAATCAGCCCCAGCATTTT	CASSSRWAGSNQPQHF
TRBV27	TRBJ1-1	-	TRBD1	TGTGCCAGCAGTTTCAGGGGGGAGAACACTGAAGCTTTCTTT	CASSFRGENTEAFF
TRBV18	TRBJ1-5	few	-	TGTGCCAGCTCACCAAACAGCTCCCCCAGCCCCCAGCATTTT	CASSPNSSPSPQHF
TRBV2	TRBJ1-2	-	TRBD1	TGTGCCAGCAGTGAAGGCTCGAGACAGGGAGCCTATGGCTACACCTTC	CASSEGSRQGAYGYTF
TRBV6-1	TRBJ1-5	once	-	TGTGCCAGCAGTGAATTTGGGACACCGAATCAGCCCCAGCATTTT	CASSEFGTPNQPQHF
TRBV15	TRBJ1-1	once	-	TGTGCCACCAGCAGAGGCGGGACGGCGAAGGGAGCTTTCTTT	CATSRGGTAKGAFF
TRBV16	TRBJ2-1	-	-	TGTGCCAGCAGCCAATCGAGCACTTTGCTAATCCCCTACAATGAGCAGTTCTTC	CASSQSSTLLIPYNEQFF
TRBV30	TRBJ2-7	-	TRBD2	TGTGCCTGGAGCCCGGGACTAGCGGGAGTTAACGAGCAGTACTTC	CAWSPGLAGVNEQYF
TRBV29-1	TRBJ2-3	-	TRBD2	TGCAGCGTTGATTCGCGGCTCACTAGCGGCTCTAGCACAGATACGCAGTATTTT	CSVDSRLTSGSSTDTQYF
TRBV2	TRBJ2-7	-	-	TGTGCCAGCAACGGCGGGGCACTCTACGAGCAGTACTTC	CASNGGALYEQYF
TRBV28	TRBJ1-6	-	-	TGTGCCAGCAGTTTGGACACCAATAATTCACCCCTCCACTTT	CASSLDTNNSPLHF
TRBV29-1	TRBJ2-1	once	-	TGCAGCGTTGACTTCCCAGCGGGCACCTACAATGAGCAGTTCTTC	CSVDFPAGTYNEQFF